This TCR beta chain derives from a study of control samples from healthy donors and cancer patients. The CDR3 has 13 residues. Trimming took off 6 bases at V and 0 bases at J, with 8 bases between the two ends. The protocol was immunoSEQ multiplex PCR, while the TCRdb copy is restricted to in-frame clones and leaves out a portion. This table holds fewer than 85,000 clones, 90% to 95% found once. The chain combines TRBV12-3 or TRBV12-4 with TRBJ1-1; possibly TRBD1 for D (5 bases). The material sequenced was blood. The TCR sequence derives from a man aged 25 to 40 in good health. The CDR3 nucleotides read TGTGCCAGCAGCCGACAGCTGAACACTGAAGCTTTCTTT. This gives the protein CASSRQLNTEAFF.